The 17 T cell receptor beta chains given below trace back to one sample, sequenced in a study of cytomegalovirus exposure and HLA in healthy donors. PCR involved 60 Vbeta and 13 Jbeta primers. Some clones are missing from TCRdb's copy, which holds only in-frame ones; the method was immunoSEQ multiplex PCR. The table records around 85,000 clones, approximately 80% of them present only once. Sequences were obtained from PBMCs. The receptors stem from a woman in her 50s in good health and CMV-seropositive.

Notes on this clone: The sample holds other DNA sequences that translate to the same CDR3. This chain joins TRBV19 and TRBJ1-2; D is perhaps TRBD1 (5 bases). V lost 5 bases and J 2 bases, leaving 15 bases between the germline ends. Per the germline V gene, CDR1 is LNHDA and CDR2 is SQIVND (reference sequence). The CDR3 sequence is 15 residues long. The CDR3 reads CASSGGGVTNYGYTF. The CDR3, as DNA: TGTGCCAGTAGTGGGGGAGGGGTAACGAACTATGGCTACACCTTC.

The V and J genes are TRBV10-3 and TRBJ1-4, with TRBD1 matching over 7 bases. J lost 7 bases, V lost 2 bases, and 4 bases had no gene match. The germline V gene encodes CDR1 ENHRY and CDR2 SYGVKD. The CDR3 sequence is 14 residues long. This chain's CDR3 is CAISEKGASEKLFF. The CDR3 nucleotides are TGTGCCATCAGTGAGAAGGGGGCGAGTGAAAAACTGTTTTTT.

The rearrangement links TRBV5-1 to TRBJ1-5; maybe TRBD1 (6 bases). The CDR3 length is 16 residues. CDR1 and CDR2 from the germline V gene are SGHRS and YFSETQ. Trimming removed 2 bases at V and 2 bases at J, with 14 bases between. The CDR3 region has the DNA TGCGCCAGCAGCTTAGGGGGGGGTTTCGGCAATCAGCCCCAGCATTTT. Its translation: CASSLGGGFGNQPQHF. The variable domain in full, with the rest retrieved from reference TRBV5-1 and TRBJ1-5, is KAGVTQTPRYLIKTRGQQVTLSCSPISGHRSVSWYQQTPGQGLQFLFEYFSETQRNKGNFPGRFSGRQFSNSRSEMNVSTLELGDSALYLCASSLGGGFGNQPQHFGDGTRLSIL.

This clone was seen just once. The chain employs TRBV6-6 and TRBJ1-6; 9 positions agree with TRBD1. Germline values: CDR1 MNHNY, CDR2 SVGAGI (reference sequence). V lost 10 bases, J lost 7 bases, and 8 bases stayed unmatched. CDR3 length equals 14 residues. CDR3 sequence: CATWRGTGNSPLHF. The CDR3 nucleotides are TGTGCCACCTGGCGAGGGACAGGGAATTCACCCCTCCACTTT.

This clone showed up just once. The J gene is TRBJ1-5, the V gene TRBV12-5; 9 bases fit TRBD1. Germline CDR1 and CDR2: LGHNT and FRNRAP. The CDR3 totals 14 residues. J gave up 6 bases and V 6 bases, and 6 bases lay outside the gene matches. CDR3 amino acids: CASGGTGFGQPQHF. The CDR3 region has the DNA TGTGCTAGTGGAGGGACAGGGTTCGGTCAGCCCCAGCATTTT.

In its sample, this clone was seen a few times. The chain links TRBV4-2 to TRBJ2-6, with D possibly TRBD1 on 6 matching bases. V shed 4 bases and J shed 0 bases, with 19 bases lying between them. The CDR3 consists of 19 residues. In germline, CDR1 is LGHNA, CDR2 YNFKEQ. The CDR3 DNA sequence: TGTGCCAGCAGCCCCTATGGGGGCAGGGACCCCTCTGGGGCCAACGTCCTGACTTTC. Its translation is CASSPYGGRDPSGANVLTF.

This chain connects TRBV7-6 to TRBJ1-5, with D uncertain. Germline CDR1 reads SGHVS; CDR2 reads FNYEAQ. Trimming cost V 4 bases and J 6 bases, with 10 bases left between them. The CDR3 runs 13 residues. The CDR3 reads CASSYGEAQPQHF. CDR3 DNA sequence: TGTGCCAGCAGCTACGGTGAGGCTCAGCCCCAGCATTTT. The variable domain in full, completed from reference TRBV7-6 and TRBJ1-5, reads GAGVSQSPRYKVTKRGQDVALRCDPISGHVSLYWYRQALGQGPEFLTYFNYEAQQDKSGLPNDRFSAERPEGSISTLTIQRTEQRDSAMYRCASSYGEAQPQHFGDGTRLSIL.

The chain combines TRBV11-2 with TRBJ1-2, with 8 bases matching TRBD1. The CDR3 consists of 16 residues. CDR1 and CDR2 from the germline V gene are SGHAT and FQNNGV. The V segment lost 5 bases and the J segment 2 bases; nucleotides outside the gene matches: 10. CDR3 nucleotide sequence: TGTGCCAGCAGCCCCCGGGATGCAGGGGGCAACTATGGCTACACCTTC. This encodes CASSPRDAGGNYGYTF. The full variable domain, its missing parts supplied by reference TRBV11-2 and TRBJ1-2, is EAGVAQSPRYKIIEKRQSVAFWCNPISGHATLYWYQQILGQGPKLLIQFQNNGVVDDSQLPKDRFSAERLKGVDSTLKIQPAKLEDSAVYLCASSPRDAGGNYGYTFGSGTRLTVV.

To note about this clone: The sample carries other DNA sequences with the same CDR3. The V and J genes are TRBV21-1 and TRBJ2-7; TRBD1 is the table's D call, not checked against the DNA. TRBV21-1 represents a pseudogene. The CDR3 totals 17 residues. DNA of the CDR3: TGTGCCAGCAGCAAAGAACGACAGGGGCATCTCTCCTACGAGCAGTACTTC. Protein product: CASSKERQGHLSYEQYF.

This rearrangement joins TRBV6-5 to TRBJ1-6; D may be TRBD1 (6 bases). Germline CDR1 MNHEY, CDR2 SVGAGI. The V end lost 0 bases, the J end lost 3 bases, and 9 bases lay between the germline ends. The CDR3 sequence is 16 residues long. The CDR3 sequence: CASSYSKDSYNSPLHF. Written as DNA, the CDR3 is TGTGCCAGCAGTTACTCGAAGGACAGCTATAATTCACCCCTCCACTTT.

The chain has TRBV5-1 and TRBJ2-3; 10 bases align to TRBD2. The CDR3 runs to 15 residues. Germline V gene sequence: CDR1 SGHRS, CDR2 YFSETQ. V gave up 4 bases and J gave up 5 bases; unmatched junction bases: 7. CDR3 coding DNA: TGCGCCAGCAGCGCCCTTAGCGGGGGGCTAGATACGCAGTATTTT. This sequence encodes CASSALSGGLDTQYF.

V is TRBV5-1 and J is TRBJ2-5; 11 nucleotides align to TRBD1. The J call is doubtful: the DNA matches TRBJ2-7 better. This CDR3 is 15 amino acids long. Germline V CDR1 and CDR2: SGHRS, YFSETQ. CDR3 nucleotide sequence: TGCGCCAGCAGCCCCGCTATTGGGACAGGGGGCGAGCAGTACTTC. This translates into CASSPAIGTGGEQYF.

The chain couples TRBV4-1 to TRBJ2-1, with D possibly TRBD1 on 5 matching bases. V lost 2 bases and J lost 5, with 16 bases in between. The CDR3 consists of 16 residues. Germline V gene data show CDR1 as MGHRA and CDR2 as YSYEKL. The CDR3 bases are TGCGCCAGCAGCCAAAGACAGTCTTATCCTAACAATGAGCAGTTCTTC. Its protein is CASSQRQSYPNNEQFF.

V is TRBV21-1 and J is TRBJ1-2; the D call of TRBD1 is as the table states it, not checked on the DNA. TRBV21-1 is annotated as a pseudogene. The CDR3 consists of 15 residues. The CDR3 loop is CASSKGTGRIYGYTF. For the CDR3, the DNA is TGTGCCAGCAGCAAAGGGACAGGGAGGATCTATGGCTACACCTTC.

This rearrangement joins TRBV19 to TRBJ1-4; 7 bases align to TRBD1. J was trimmed by 7 bases and V by 3 bases; bases with no gene match: 11. CDR1 is LNHDA, CDR2 SQIVND, per germline (reference sequence). There are 16 residues in the CDR3. CDR3 sequence: CASSMITGVGGEKLFF. The CDR3 region has the DNA TGTGCCAGTAGTATGATAACAGGGGTCGGAGGTGAAAAACTGTTTTTT.

This chain links TRBV2 with TRBJ2-5; TRBD1 matches at 7 bases. Looked up from germline, CDR1 is SNHLY and CDR2 is FYNNEI. This CDR3 is 14 amino acids long. The trim removed 6 bases at V and 5 bases at J, leaving 9 bases unmatched. The CDR3 DNA sequence: TGTGCCAGCAGGGAAACAGGGGTCGGGGAGACCCAGTACTTC. Translating gives CASRETGVGETQYF. Complete variable domain (other parts from reference TRBV2 and TRBJ2-5): EPEVTQTPSHQVTQMGQEVILRCVPISNHLYFYWYRQILGQKVEFLVSFYNNEISEKSEIFDDQFSVERPDGSNFTLKIRSTKLEDSAMYFCASRETGVGETQYFGPGTRLLVL.

A few counts support this clone. The chain couples TRBV30 to TRBJ1-2, with a tentative D call TRBD1 (6 bases). The CDR3 loop spans 13 amino acids. V was clipped by 7 bases and J by 5 bases, with 17 bases between them. Looked up from germline, CDR1 is GTSNPN and CDR2 is SVGIG (reference sequence). The CDR3 coding sequence is TGTGCCTCGGACAGTGGGTCCCAATATGGCTACACCTTC. It is translated as CASDSGSQYGYTF. Complete variable domain (other parts from reference TRBV30 and TRBJ1-2): SQTIHQWPATLVQPVGSPLSLECTVEGTSNPNLYWYRQAAGRGLQLLFYSVGIGQISSEVPQNLSASRPQDRQFILSSKKLLLSDSGFYLCASDSGSQYGYTFGSGTRLTVV.